The sample holds many counts of the clone carrying this T cell receptor beta chain. Time point described: longitudinal time-point 3. This record comes from a study of neurological immune-mediated disorders. Each TCR transcript was tagged with a 10-nucleotide random UMI during 5'RACE. TCRdb independently ran MiXCR on the 5' RACE reads; one entry per CDR3 protein. The sample has approximately 50,000 distinct CDR3 sequences, approximately 9.2% seen once. CDR3 length: 15 amino acids. Per the germline V gene, CDR1 is SGHRS and CDR2 is YFSETQ. After removal of 3 bases from V and 5 bases from J, the junction contained 6 bases not matched to a gene.

The V call is TRBV5-1, the J call TRBJ2-3; TRBD1 matches at 10 bases. Sequenced input: PBMCs. The TCR was taken from a woman in her forties in good health. The CDR3 DNA reads as TGCGCCAGCAGCTATGGACAGGGGGGCGGAGATACGCAGTATTTT. It codes for CASSYGQGGGDTQYF.